These T cell receptor beta chains were read from a single sample in a study of control samples from healthy donors and cancer patients. The assay was immunoSEQ multiplex PCR, and TCRdb's table has in-frame clones only and misses some. Of over 85,000 clones in the sample, roughly 88% are singletons; the top ten hold roughly 3.5%. The sequencing input was PBMCs. The receptors derive from a woman in her fifties or sixties with lung cancer. Each CDR3 is given without its conserved first and last residue. Fields, in order: V gene, J gene, CDR3 protein.

V gene: TRBV3-1/TRBV3-2; J gene: TRBJ2-7; CDR3 protein: ASSQAWFGEQY
V gene: TRBV6-2/TRBV6-3; J gene: TRBJ1-6; CDR3 protein: ASSRGQPNSPLH
V gene: TRBV29-1; J gene: TRBJ1-1; CDR3 protein: SARGATGGDTEAF
V gene: TRBV24-1; J gene: TRBJ2-7; CDR3 protein: ATPWDGICYEQY
V gene: TRBV19; J gene: TRBJ2-1; CDR3 protein: ASSFSGGALGEQF
V gene: TRBV2; J gene: TRBJ1-4; CDR3 protein: ASSEGGAGDEKLF
V gene: TRBV7-9; J gene: TRBJ2-1; CDR3 protein: ASSFQAGGPGEQF
V gene: TRBV24-1; J gene: TRBJ2-2; CDR3 protein: ATSDLPPGQVAGELF
V gene: TRBV14; J gene: TRBJ1-4; CDR3 protein: ASSQATGFTNEKLF
V gene: TRBV2; J gene: TRBJ2-2; CDR3 protein: ASSESGGDTGELF
V gene: TRBV3-1/TRBV3-2; J gene: TRBJ2-1; CDR3 protein: ASSQGRTARLAF
V gene: TRBV25-1; J gene: TRBJ1-1; CDR3 protein: ASSVAQDTEAF
V gene: TRBV7-3; J gene: TRBJ2-5; CDR3 protein: ASSFSHAEETQY
V gene: TRBV9; J gene: TRBJ2-2; CDR3 protein: ASSVGQGTGELF
V gene: TRBV5-4; J gene: TRBJ1-2; CDR3 protein: ASSLPKTGAAYGYT
V gene: TRBV9; J gene: TRBJ2-1; CDR3 protein: ASGWRGSSNEQF
V gene: TRBV28; J gene: TRBJ1-4; CDR3 protein: ASGPTTGAFEKLF
V gene: TRBV6-1; J gene: TRBJ2-1; CDR3 protein: ASSDGGTSYNEQF
V gene: TRBV28; J gene: TRBJ2-3; CDR3 protein: ASSPRGRRGDTQY
V gene: TRBV5-1; J gene: TRBJ1-1; CDR3 protein: ASSGGGVNTEAF
V gene: TRBV7-9; J gene: TRBJ1-1; CDR3 protein: ASSLHQIVTPGNTEAF
V gene: TRBV6-6; J gene: TRBJ1-5; CDR3 protein: ASSYRTGGNQPQH
V gene: TRBV6-2/TRBV6-3; J gene: TRBJ1-5; CDR3 protein: ASSYPTGQGNQPQH
V gene: TRBV25-1; J gene: TRBJ2-5; CDR3 protein: ASSDGQGLSTQY
V gene: TRBV15; J gene: TRBJ2-7; CDR3 protein: ATSRDLPGLEQY
V gene: TRBV12-5; J gene: TRBJ1-1; CDR3 protein: ASGLVQGGTEAF
V gene: TRBV11-3; J gene: TRBJ2-2; CDR3 protein: ASSLTVPGELF
V gene: TRBV30; J gene: TRBJ1-5; CDR3 protein: AWSVQGQEPQH
V gene: TRBV5-5; J gene: TRBJ2-4; CDR3 protein: ASSLVGGGGSVAKNIQY
V gene: TRBV19; J gene: TRBJ1-5; CDR3 protein: ASSIRESLEPQH
V gene: TRBV7-9; J gene: TRBJ2-7; CDR3 protein: ASSFFKGLAGVNEQY
V gene: TRBV27; J gene: TRBJ1-2; CDR3 protein: ASRRAGQNYGYT
V gene: TRBV24-1; J gene: TRBJ1-3; CDR3 protein: ATSDPDSSGNTIY
V gene: TRBV5-4; J gene: TRBJ1-1; CDR3 protein: ASSLESGSTEAF
V gene: TRBV24-1; J gene: TRBJ2-1; CDR3 protein: ATSAGTGVNNEQF
V gene: TRBV5-6; J gene: TRBJ1-1; CDR3 protein: ASSLRTGGVNTEAF
V gene: TRBV7-3; J gene: TRBJ2-1; CDR3 protein: ASSSQLAGPYNEQF
V gene: TRBV3-1/TRBV3-2; J gene: TRBJ2-7; CDR3 protein: ASSPLAGAAYEQY
V gene: TRBV5-1; J gene: TRBJ2-1; CDR3 protein: ASGSLEEYEQF
V gene: TRBV5-1; J gene: TRBJ2-7; CDR3 protein: ASSSRTANYEQY
V gene: TRBV5-4; J gene: TRBJ2-2; CDR3 protein: ASSLGLAGTTGELF
V gene: TRBV19; J gene: TRBJ2-3; CDR3 protein: ASSMPPRSSTDTQY